The following is a T cell receptor (beta chain) sequence with its context. This specimen comes from a study of OX40 agonist ivuxolimab in advanced cancers. TCRdb's copy holds only in-frame clones and misses some; the assay was immunoSEQ multiplex PCR. The data contain under 40,000 clones, roughly 80% of them singletons. The CDR3 length is 18 residues. The V gene's germline CDR1 is SGHRS and CDR2 YFSETQ. Trimming removed 4 bases from V and 4 bases from J; junction bases left unmatched: 10. The study sampled blood at baseline, cycle 4 day 1, and cycle 7 day 1. The sequence derives from an adult with an advanced solid tumor such as melanoma, head and neck, liver or kidney cancer. Sample: CD4+ or CD8+ T cells sorted from blood, taken in a trial of the OX40 agonist ivuxolimab. The gene calls are TRBV5-1 and TRBJ2-1, with 14 bases aligning to TRBD2. CDR3 DNA sequence: TGCGCCAGCAGCCGTCGGGGACTAGCGGGAGTAGGGTACAATGAGCAGTTCTTC. Translating gives CASSRRGLAGVGYNEQFF.